The 8 T cell receptor beta chains listed next were all sequenced from one sample in a study of blood T cell repertoires in COVID-19. Clones were sequenced by immunoSEQ multiplex PCR, and TCRdb holds only the in-frame ones, with some missing. The sample records some 120,000 clones, about 70% being singletons. The sample consisted of peripheral blood. These receptors were obtained from a man older than 75 with COVID-19, enrolled during active disease.

The rearrangement uses TRBV5-5 and TRBJ1-1; 8 nucleotides agree with TRBD1. The CDR3 runs 17 residues. J gave up 2 bases and V 2 bases, and 11 bases lay outside the gene matches. Germline V gives CDR1 SGHKS, CDR2 YYEKEE (reference sequence). The CDR3 sequence is CASSFWVDRAINTEAFF. CDR3 sequence (DNA): TGTGCCAGCAGCTTCTGGGTGGACAGGGCAATAAACACTGAAGCTTTCTTT.

This chain uses TRBV28 with TRBJ2-3, with 8 bases identical to TRBD2. With 5 bases clipped from V and 0 bases from J, the junction kept 7 bases outside the gene matches. The CDR3 runs 16 residues. CDR1 and CDR2 from the germline V gene are MDHEN and SYDVKM. In DNA, the CDR3 is TGTGCCAGCAGTCACGGACTAGCTGCTAGCACAGATACGCAGTATTTT. Translating it yields CASSHGLAASTDTQYF. Filled out from reference TRBV28 and TRBJ2-3, the complete variable domain reads DVKVTQSSRYLVKRTGEKVFLECVQDMDHENMFWYRQDPGLGLRLIYFSYDVKMKEKGDIPEGYSVSREKKERFSLILESASTNQTSMYLCASSHGLAASTDTQYFGPGTRLTVL.

This chain connects TRBV2 to TRBJ1-5; TRBD1 matches at 7 bases. CDR3 length equals 14 residues. With 7 bases clipped from V and 2 bases from J, the junction kept 5 bases outside the gene matches. Germline V lookup: CDR1 SNHLY, CDR2 FYNNEI. The DNA of the CDR3 is TGTGCCAGCACCTTTACAGGGGGCAATCAGCCCCAGCATTTT. Translated, it gives CASTFTGGNQPQHF.

The DNA of the CDR3 is TGTGCCAGCAGTCCGGGGAGCAATCAGCCCCAGCATTTT. Its translation is CASSPGSNQPQHF. The chain has TRBV6-6 and TRBJ1-5, with D unresolved. CDR1 is MNHNY and CDR2 is SVGAGI in the germline V gene (reference sequence). There are 13 residues in the CDR3. V lost 5 bases and J lost 1, with 6 bases in between.

This sequence joins TRBV30 and TRBJ2-3; weak D call: TRBD1 (6 bases). The CDR3 loop spans 15 amino acids. Trimming took 2 bases from V and 2 from J, leaving 14 bases between them. Germline assignment: CDR1 GTSNPN and CDR2 SVGIG (reference sequence). The CDR3 region is CAWSTSTGPTDTQYF. DNA for the CDR3: TGTGCCTGGAGTACCTCGACAGGCCCCACAGATACGCAGTATTTT.

The genes are TRBV7-2 and TRBJ2-3; 8 bases map to TRBD2. The CDR3 sequence is 12 residues long. Germline V gene data show CDR1 as SGHTA and CDR2 as FQGNSA. V lost 3 bases and J lost 12; bases outside the gene matches: 5. The CDR3 protein is CASSLTREVQYF. The CDR3 nucleotides are TGTGCCAGCAGCTTGACGCGGGAGGTCCAGTATTTT.

The rearrangement links TRBV25-1 to TRBJ1-2, with unresolved D. The CDR3 totals 10 residues. Between the trimmed V and J ends, which lost 10 bases and 8 bases, there was a span of 11 bases. CDR1 is MGHDK, CDR2 SYGVNS, per germline. The CDR3 sequence: CATRSGGYTF. The DNA for the CDR3 is TGTGCCACGCGTAGCGGAGGCTACACCTTC.

The chain recombines TRBV29-1 with TRBJ1-2; unclear D gene. The germline V and J ends were trimmed by 6 bases and 2 bases, with 16 bases remaining between them. The CDR3 runs 14 residues. CDR1 and CDR2 (germline): SQVTM, ANQGSEA. CDR3 loop: CSVSSGTVNYGYTF. In DNA, the CDR3 is TGCAGCGTCTCGTCGGGAACAGTCAACTATGGCTACACCTTC.